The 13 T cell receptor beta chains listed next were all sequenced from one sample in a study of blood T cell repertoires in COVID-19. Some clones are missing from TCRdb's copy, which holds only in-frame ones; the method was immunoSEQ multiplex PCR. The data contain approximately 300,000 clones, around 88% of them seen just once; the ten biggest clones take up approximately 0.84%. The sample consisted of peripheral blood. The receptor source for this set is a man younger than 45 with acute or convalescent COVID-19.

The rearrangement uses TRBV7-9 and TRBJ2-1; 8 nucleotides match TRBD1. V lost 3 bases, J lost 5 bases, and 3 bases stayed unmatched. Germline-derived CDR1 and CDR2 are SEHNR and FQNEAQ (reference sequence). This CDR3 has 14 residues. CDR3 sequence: CASSFRQGHNEQFF. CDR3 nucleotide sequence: TGTGCCAGCAGCTTCCGACAGGGGCACAATGAGCAGTTCTTC.

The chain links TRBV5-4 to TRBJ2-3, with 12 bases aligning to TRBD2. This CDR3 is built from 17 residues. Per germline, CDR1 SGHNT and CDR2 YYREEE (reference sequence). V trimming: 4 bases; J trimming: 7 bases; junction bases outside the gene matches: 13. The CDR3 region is CASSQKASGGAIYTQYF. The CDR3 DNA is TGTGCCAGCAGCCAGAAAGCTAGCGGGGGGGCCATATATACGCAGTATTTT. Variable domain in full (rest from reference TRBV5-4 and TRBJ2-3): ETGVTQSPTHLIKTRGQQVTLRCSSQSGHNTVSWYQQALGQGPQFIFQYYREEENGRGNFPPRFSGLQFPNYSSELNVNALELDDSALYLCASSQKASGGAIYTQYFGPGTRLTVL.

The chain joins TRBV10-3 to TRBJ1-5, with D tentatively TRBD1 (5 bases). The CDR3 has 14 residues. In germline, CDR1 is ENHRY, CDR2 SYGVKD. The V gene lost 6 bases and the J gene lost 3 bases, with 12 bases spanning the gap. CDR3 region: CAIRTDSSNQPQHF. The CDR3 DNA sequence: TGTGCCATCAGGACAGACAGTTCCAATCAGCCCCAGCATTTT.

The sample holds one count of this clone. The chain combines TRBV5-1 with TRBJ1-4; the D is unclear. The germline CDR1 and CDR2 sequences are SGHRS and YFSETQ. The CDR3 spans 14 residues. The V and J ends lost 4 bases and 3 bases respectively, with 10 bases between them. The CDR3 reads CASSHRSANEKLFF. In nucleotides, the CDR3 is TGCGCCAGCAGCCATCGGAGCGCTAATGAAAAACTGTTTTTT.

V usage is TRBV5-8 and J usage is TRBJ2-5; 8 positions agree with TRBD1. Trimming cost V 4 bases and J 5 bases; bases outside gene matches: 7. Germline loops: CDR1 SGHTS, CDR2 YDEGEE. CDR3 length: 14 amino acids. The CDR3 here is CASSTDRVAETQYF. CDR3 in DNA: TGTGCCAGCAGCACGGACAGGGTAGCGGAGACCCAGTACTTC. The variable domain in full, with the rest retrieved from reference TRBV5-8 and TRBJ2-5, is EAGVTQSPTHLIKTRGQQATLRCSPISGHTSVYWYQQALGLGLQFLLWYDEGEERNRGNFPPRFSGRQFPNYSSELNVNALELEDSALYLCASSTDRVAETQYFGPGTRLLVL.

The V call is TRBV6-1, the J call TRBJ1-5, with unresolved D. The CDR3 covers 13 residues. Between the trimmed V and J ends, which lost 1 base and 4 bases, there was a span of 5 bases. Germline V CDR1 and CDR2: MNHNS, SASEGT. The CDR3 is CASSEERNQPQHF. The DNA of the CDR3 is TGTGCCAGCAGTGAAGAGAGGAATCAGCCCCAGCATTTT.

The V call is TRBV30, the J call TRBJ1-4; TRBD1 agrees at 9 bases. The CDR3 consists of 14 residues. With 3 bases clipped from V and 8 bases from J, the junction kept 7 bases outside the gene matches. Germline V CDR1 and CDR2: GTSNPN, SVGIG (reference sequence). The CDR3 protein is CAWRGQGGGEKLFF. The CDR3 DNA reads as TGTGCCTGGAGGGGACAGGGAGGAGGGGAAAAACTGTTTTTT.

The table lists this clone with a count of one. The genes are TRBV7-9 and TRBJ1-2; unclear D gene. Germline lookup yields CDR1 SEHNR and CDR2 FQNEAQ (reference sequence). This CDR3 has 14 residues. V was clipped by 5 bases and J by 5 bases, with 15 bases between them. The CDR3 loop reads CASSPGVIPYGYTF. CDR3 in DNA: TGTGCCAGCAGCCCCGGGGTAATTCCTTATGGCTACACCTTC.

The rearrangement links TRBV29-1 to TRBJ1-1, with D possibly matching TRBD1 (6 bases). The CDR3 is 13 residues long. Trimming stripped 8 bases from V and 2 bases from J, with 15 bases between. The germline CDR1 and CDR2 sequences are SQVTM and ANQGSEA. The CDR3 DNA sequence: TGCAGCACCACAGGGAGTGGAAACACTGAAGCTTTCTTT. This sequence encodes CSTTGSGNTEAFF.

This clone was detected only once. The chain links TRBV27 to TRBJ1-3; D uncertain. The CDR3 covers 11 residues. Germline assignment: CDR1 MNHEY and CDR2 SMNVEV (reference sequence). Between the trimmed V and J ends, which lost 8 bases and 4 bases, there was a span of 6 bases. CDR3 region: CASQIGNTIYF. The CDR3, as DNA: TGTGCCAGCCAGATCGGAAACACCATATATTTT.

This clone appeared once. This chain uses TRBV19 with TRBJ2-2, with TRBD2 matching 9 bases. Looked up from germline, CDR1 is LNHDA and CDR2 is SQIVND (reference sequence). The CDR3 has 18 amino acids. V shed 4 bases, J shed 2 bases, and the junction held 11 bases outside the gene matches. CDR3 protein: CASSSVGLAGLNTGELFF. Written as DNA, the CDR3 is TGTGCCAGTAGTAGTGTAGGGCTAGCGGGGTTAAACACCGGGGAGCTGTTTTTT.

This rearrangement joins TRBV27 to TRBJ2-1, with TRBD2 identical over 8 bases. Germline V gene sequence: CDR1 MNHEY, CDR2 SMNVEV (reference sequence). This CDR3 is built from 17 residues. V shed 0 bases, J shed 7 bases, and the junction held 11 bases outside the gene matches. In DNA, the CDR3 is TGTGCCAGCAGTTTATCGGTAAGCGGGAGCCGCGTTAATGAGCAGTTCTTC. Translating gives CASSLSVSGSRVNEQFF.

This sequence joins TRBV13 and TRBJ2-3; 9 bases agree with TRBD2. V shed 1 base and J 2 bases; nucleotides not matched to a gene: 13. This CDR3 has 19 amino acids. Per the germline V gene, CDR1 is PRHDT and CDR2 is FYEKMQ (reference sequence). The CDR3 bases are TGTGCCAGCAGCTTAGAATTGGTAGCGGGGGAGTCTCTCACAGATACGCAGTATTTT. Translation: CASSLELVAGESLTDTQYF.